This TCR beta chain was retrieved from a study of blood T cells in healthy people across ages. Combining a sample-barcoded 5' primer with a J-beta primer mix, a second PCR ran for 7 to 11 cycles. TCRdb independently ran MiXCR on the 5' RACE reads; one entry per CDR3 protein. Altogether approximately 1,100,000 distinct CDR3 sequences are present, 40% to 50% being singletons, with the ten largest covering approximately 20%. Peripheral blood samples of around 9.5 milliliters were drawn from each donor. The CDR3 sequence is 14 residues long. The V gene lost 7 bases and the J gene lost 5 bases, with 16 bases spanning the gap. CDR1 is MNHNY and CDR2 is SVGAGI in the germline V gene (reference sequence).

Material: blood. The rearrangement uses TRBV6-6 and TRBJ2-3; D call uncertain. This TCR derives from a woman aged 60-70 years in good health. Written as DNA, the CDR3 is TGTGCCAGCACGAACACCCCGAGTGTAGATACGCAGTATTTT. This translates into CASTNTPSVDTQYF.